Sequencing of this TCR beta chain was carried out in a study of beta chain features in type 1 diabetes. Between the trimmed V and J ends, which lost 6 bases and 2 bases, there was a span of 16 bases. Germline assignment: CDR1 SGHTA and CDR2 FQGTGA. The CDR3 totals 15 residues. TCRB transcripts that were expressed got sequenced, as all of the isolated RNA had been reverse transcribed. About 3.6 million reads per sample on average were obtained from naive, central memory and regulatory T cell samples. Clones were read by immunoSEQ multiplex PCR, and TCRdb kept only the in-frame ones, dropping some. The sample carries roughly 150,000 clones, approximately 10% recorded once. The study's findings and limits: Patients with type 1 diabetes carried fewer insertions and had more deletions at their VDJ junctions. HLA effects on TCRB rearrangement stayed unresolved here. Shorter TCRB CDR3s, moderately but significantly so, marked every one of the four CD4+ subsets in Type 1 diabetes patients.

Each population that was sorted was more than 98% pure. A few counts support this clone. No antigen is known for it. This chain links TRBV7-3 with TRBJ1-1, with D possibly being TRBD1 (6 bases). Specimen: central memory CD4+ T cells from blood. The TCR was taken from a man aged 30 to 39 with type 1 diabetes. CDR3 DNA: TGTGCCAGCAGGCGACCTACAGGGATAAACACTGAAGCTTTCTTT. This translates into CASRRPTGINTEAFF.